This entry lists 31 T cell receptor beta chains sequenced from one sample in a study of blood T cells in healthy people across ages. A second roughly 7 to 11 cycle PCR used barcoded and J-beta primers. TCRdb ran MiXCR on the 5' RACE reads and lists one entry per CDR3 protein. The data show around 1.5 million distinct CDR3 sequences, around two fifths seen once. Sequencing was performed on blood. The source of these receptors is a woman aged 18-35 years in good health.

Concerning this clonotype: The junction does not match germline at one end; this may be a read error. The chain couples TRBV20-1 to TRBJ2-5; D may be TRBD2 (5 bases). The assigned J gene may be wrong: the sequence end matches TRBJ2-7 better. The CDR3 consists of 11 residues. Germline V gene lookup returns CDR1 DFQATT and CDR2 SNEGSKA (reference sequence). The CDR3 nucleotides are TGCAGTACTAGACTTAACGGCGAGCAGTACTTC. Its protein is CSTRLNGEQYF.

This clonotype was seen only a few times. The chain combines TRBV29-1 with TRBJ2-5, with D hard to call. CDR3 size: 13 residues. Germline V gives CDR1 SQVTM, CDR2 ANQGSEA. The ends were cut back, 7 bases at V and 0 bases at J, with 12 bases in the middle. This CDR3 is CSASDGYQETQYF. The CDR3 region has the DNA TGCAGCGCCTCGGACGGCTACCAAGAGACCCAGTACTTC.

The rearrangement links TRBV6-1 to TRBJ1-1; tentative D call: TRBD1 (5 bases). Germline V CDR1 and CDR2: MNHNS, SASEGT. The CDR3 length is 14 residues. With 4 bases removed from V and 1 base from J, the gap between germline ends came to 10 bases. The CDR3 region has the DNA TGTGCCAGCAGTGTCATTACAGGGAACACTGAAGCTTTCTTT. Its protein is CASSVITGNTEAFF.

V is TRBV12-3 or TRBV12-4 and J is TRBJ2-4; D is ambiguous. Matching the DNA end better, TRBJ2-7 makes the J call doubtful. The CDR3 loop spans 15 amino acids. CDR3 residues: CASSSADRLSYEQYF. The CDR3 DNA reads TGTGCCAGCAGTTCCGCGGACCGACTCTCCTACGAGCAGTACTTC.

A few counts support this clonotype. The chain uses TRBV10-3 and TRBJ1-2, with D uncertain. Germline V lookup: CDR1 ENHRY, CDR2 SYGVKD. V was cut by 2 bases and J by 2 bases, with 6 bases left in between. The CDR3 is made up of 13 amino acids. CDR3: CAISERHNYGYTF. DNA of the CDR3: TGTGCCATCAGTGAGCGACACAACTATGGCTACACCTTC.

The CDR3 sequence: CASSPNGPVGETQYF. The CDR3 DNA reads TGTGCCAGCAGCCCAAACGGGCCGGTCGGGGAGACCCAGTACTTC. The V gene is TRBV14, the J gene TRBJ2-5; D is unresolved. Germline V gives CDR1 SGHDN, CDR2 FVKESK. The CDR3 runs to 15 residues. The V end lost 4 bases, the J end lost 5 bases, and 17 bases lay between the germline ends.

This clonotype has just a few counts. The chain couples TRBV7-9 to TRBJ2-5; TRBD1 matches 7 bases. This CDR3 has 15 residues. The V and J ends lost 4 bases and 4 bases, in that order; junction bases with no gene match: 9. Germline values: CDR1 SEHNR, CDR2 FQNEAQ (reference sequence). CDR3 loop: CASSSRDSLRETQYF. The CDR3 DNA reads as TGTGCCAGCAGCTCCCGGGACAGTCTAAGAGAGACCCAGTACTTC.

The chain couples TRBV4-1 to TRBJ2-7, with 11 positions matching TRBD2. CDR3 size: 18 residues. V trimming: 6 bases; J trimming: 7 bases; junction bases outside the gene matches: 20. CDR1 MGHRA and CDR2 YSYEKL come from the germline V gene. This chain's CDR3 is CASSRLSQGLADYNEQYF. The DNA of the CDR3 is TGCGCCAGCAGTCGGCTCAGCCAGGGACTAGCGGACTACAATGAGCAGTACTTC.

This clonotype was seen many times. CDR3 residues: CASSQDIRAALPYYEQYF. The CDR3 DNA follows: TGTGCCAGCAGCCAAGATATCCGCGCTGCCCTCCCCTACTACGAGCAGTACTTC. The chain couples TRBV4-2 to TRBJ2-7; D remains unclear. CDR3 size: 18 residues. Germline lookup yields CDR1 LGHNA and CDR2 YNFKEQ. The V and J ends lost 0 bases and 3 bases respectively, with 21 bases between them.

This clonotype has just a few counts. The chain combines TRBV10-3 with TRBJ2-4; 7 bases match TRBD1. With 3 bases clipped from V and 0 bases from J, the junction kept 5 bases outside the gene matches. The germline V gene has CDR1 ENHRY and CDR2 SYGVKD. CDR3 length: 16 residues. CDR3 in amino acids: CAISEGQALAKNIQYF. The CDR3 DNA sequence: TGTGCCATCAGTGAAGGACAGGCCCTAGCCAAAAACATTCAGTACTTC.

This chain connects TRBV12-3 or TRBV12-4 to TRBJ2-5, with D possibly being TRBD1 (6 bases). This CDR3 spans 15 amino acids. Between the trimmed V and J ends, which lost 5 bases and 2 bases, there was a span of 15 bases. This chain's CDR3 is CASSPMGHQQETQYF. CDR3 coding DNA: TGTGCCAGCAGTCCTATGGGACACCAACAAGAGACCCAGTACTTC.

This clonotype was seen more than once but under ten times. This rearrangement joins TRBV10-3 to TRBJ1-5; TRBD1 is a possible D gene (6 bases). The CDR3 is 16 amino acids. The V and J ends lost 2 bases and 0 bases respectively, with 11 bases between them. Germline V gene lookup returns CDR1 ENHRY and CDR2 SYGVKD. CDR3 residues: CAISETQGNSNQPQHF. Written as DNA, the CDR3 is TGTGCCATCAGTGAGACACAGGGAAATAGCAATCAGCCCCAGCATTTT.

The V and J genes are TRBV11-2 and TRBJ1-2; TRBD1 agrees at 11 bases. The CDR3 contains 17 residues. V trimming: 1 base; J trimming: 1 base; junction bases outside the gene matches: 5. Germline CDR1 is SGHAT and CDR2 is FQNNGV. The CDR3 sequence: CASSLVDRGRRNYGYTF. The CDR3 coding sequence is TGTGCCAGCAGCTTAGTGGACAGGGGGCGCCGTAACTATGGCTACACCTTC.

The V call is TRBV5-1, the J call TRBJ2-1, with no clear D. With 7 bases removed from V and 5 bases from J, the gap between germline ends came to 13 bases. The V gene's germline CDR1 is SGHRS and CDR2 YFSETQ. The CDR3 has 13 amino acids. CDR3 DNA: TGCGCCAGCGGGCAGGTACCCGACAATGAGCAGTTCTTC. Translated: CASGQVPDNEQFF. Based on the CDR3 plus reference TRBV5-1 and TRBJ2-1, the full variable domain is KAGVTQTPRYLIKTRGQQVTLSCSPISGHRSVSWYQQTPGQGLQFLFEYFSETQRNKGNFPGRFSGRQFSNSRSEMNVSTLELGDSALYLCASGQVPDNEQFFGPGTRLTVL.

This chain links TRBV4-2 with TRBJ2-3, with 9 bases identical to TRBD2. V was clipped by 1 base and J by 0 bases; unmatched bases: 14. Germline values: CDR1 LGHNA, CDR2 YNFKEQ. This CDR3 is 20 amino acids long. CDR3 bases: TGTGCCAGCAGCCAAGTTGGAATAGCGGGGGAGGTCTTTAGCACAGATACGCAGTATTTT. It specifies CASSQVGIAGEVFSTDTQYF.

This clonotype showed up just a few times. The chain carries TRBV20-1 and TRBJ1-2; D perhaps matches TRBD1 (5 bases). V was pared by 0 bases and J by 4 bases, with 12 bases between. The CDR3 contains 14 residues. From germline, CDR1 is DFQATT and CDR2 SNEGSKA (reference sequence). CDR3 loop: CSARDGTYGYGYTF. The CDR3 DNA reads as TGCAGTGCTAGAGACGGGACTTACGGCTATGGCTACACCTTC.

Only a few counts were recorded for this clonotype. The rearrangement links TRBV4-1 to TRBJ1-2, with D possibly being TRBD1 (5 bases). Germline V gene data show CDR1 as MGHRA and CDR2 as YSYEKL. The CDR3 runs 15 residues. Trimming took 1 base from V and 3 from J, leaving 12 bases between them. The CDR3 here is CASSQVDRGDYGYTF. The CDR3 nucleotides read TGCGCCAGCAGCCAAGTTGATAGGGGTGACTATGGCTACACCTTC.

This clonotype has just a few counts. The rearrangement uses TRBV5-1 and TRBJ2-1; the D gene is possibly TRBD1 (6 bases). V was shortened by 7 bases and J by 9 bases, with 14 bases between the two germline ends. This CDR3 contains 12 residues. Germline V gene sequence: CDR1 SGHRS, CDR2 YFSETQ. CDR3 sequence (DNA): TGCGCCAGCGCCTCAGGGGCACCTGAGCAGTTCTTC. It yields the protein CASASGAPEQFF.

The chain couples TRBV20-1 to TRBJ2-7; D gene ambiguous. Trimming took 4 bases from V and 2 from J, leaving 12 bases between them. This CDR3 comprises 13 residues. Germline V gives CDR1 DFQATT, CDR2 SNEGSKA (reference sequence). CDR3 sequence: CSATPPGPYEQYF. DNA of the CDR3: TGCAGTGCTACCCCTCCCGGACCCTACGAGCAGTACTTC.

This CDR3 is CASSDKGQIYGYTF. CDR3 DNA sequence: TGTGCCAGCAGTGACAAGGGACAGATATATGGCTACACCTTC. V and J are TRBV6-5 and TRBJ1-2; 7 nucleotides line up with TRBD1. The CDR3 has 14 amino acids. Per germline, CDR1 MNHEY and CDR2 SVGAGI. With V trimmed by 5 bases and J by 5 bases, 8 bases remained unmatched.

This clonotype was counted only a few times. The gene calls are TRBV20-1 and TRBJ2-1; 8 bases map to TRBD2. The V and J ends lost 5 bases and 4 bases, in that order; junction bases with no gene match: 7. The CDR3 spans 14 residues. The germline gives CDR1 DFQATT, CDR2 SNEGSKA (reference sequence). CDR3 sequence reads: CSAPNSGTYNEQFF. In nucleotides, the CDR3 is TGCAGTGCTCCTAATAGCGGGACTTACAATGAGCAGTTCTTC.

The chain combines TRBV11-2 with TRBJ2-7; the D gene is possibly TRBD2 (6 bases). The CDR3 is 12 residues long. The V gene lost 2 bases and the J gene lost 7 bases, with 9 bases spanning the gap. Germline CDR1 is SGHAT and CDR2 is FQNNGV. The CDR3 spells CASSLLRGEQYF. In nucleotides, the CDR3 is TGTGCCAGCAGCTTATTACGGGGGGAGCAGTACTTC.

Concerning this clonotype itself: A junction end diverges from the germline sequence, so it may reflect a read error. This sequence joins TRBV20-1 and TRBJ2-1, with D possibly being TRBD2 (6 bases). The germline gives CDR1 DFQATT, CDR2 SNEGSKA (reference sequence). The CDR3 length is 14 residues. The CDR3 bases are TGTAGTGCTGCCAGCGGGCCCTCCGGCAATGAGCAGTTCTTC. Its protein product is CSAASGPSGNEQFF.

The rearrangement joins TRBV27 to TRBJ2-1; D perhaps matches TRBD2 (5 bases). The germline CDR1 and CDR2 sequences are MNHEY and SMNVEV (reference sequence). The CDR3 contains 15 residues. Trimming left V 0 bases short and J 6 bases short, with 12 bases between. CDR3 amino acids: CASSLSYSGGNEQFF. The CDR3, as DNA: TGTGCCAGCAGTTTATCGTACAGCGGTGGCAATGAGCAGTTCTTC.

This clonotype was counted between two and nine times. CDR3 sequence reads: CASKYGDSSYEQYF. In nucleotides, the CDR3 is TGTGCCAGCAAGTATGGGGACAGCTCCTACGAGCAGTACTTC. This chain connects TRBV12-3 or TRBV12-4 to TRBJ2-7; 7 nucleotides agree with TRBD1. Trimming at V came to 7 bases and at J to 0 bases, leaving 6 bases not matched to a gene. The CDR3 has 14 amino acids.

This clonotype was seen a few times. The chain combines TRBV7-6 with TRBJ1-5, with D hard to call. The ends were cut back, 1 base at V and 4 bases at J, with 20 bases in the middle. CDR1 is SGHVS, CDR2 FNYEAQ, per germline. The CDR3 length is 18 residues. CDR3 nucleotides: TGTGCCAGCAGCTTAGGTAGTCCGGGCTATGGTCTTAATCAGCCCCAGCATTTT. Amino acids: CASSLGSPGYGLNQPQHF.

CDR3 in amino acids: CAISESPRGTNYGYTF. The CDR3, as DNA: TGTGCCATCAGTGAGTCCCCCAGGGGGACTAACTATGGCTACACCTTC. J is TRBJ1-2 and V is TRBV10-3, with 7 nucleotides matching TRBD1. Trimming took 0 bases from V and 0 from J; bases not matched to a gene: 4. Per germline, CDR1 ENHRY and CDR2 SYGVKD. The CDR3 spans 16 residues.

J is TRBJ2-1 and V is TRBV11-2, with D perhaps matching TRBD2 (5 bases). This CDR3 comprises 15 residues. The V gene lost 5 bases and the J gene lost 2 bases, with 13 bases spanning the gap. The germline V gene has CDR1 SGHAT and CDR2 FQNNGV. CDR3 DNA sequence: TGTGCCAGCAGCCCATCGGAGCGGCCCTACAATGAGCAGTTCTTC. As protein: CASSPSERPYNEQFF.

In its sample, this clonotype was seen a few times. The chain couples TRBV15 to TRBJ2-3; possibly TRBD1 for D (6 bases). Trimming left V 1 base short and J 0 bases short, with 14 bases between. This CDR3 region has 17 residues. Germline V gene data show CDR1 as LNHNV and CDR2 as YYDKDF (reference sequence). CDR3 DNA sequence: TGTGCCACCAGCAGAGCCACCCAGGGGCTTAGCACAGATACGCAGTATTTT. Translation gives CATSRATQGLSTDTQYF.

The genes are TRBV30 and TRBJ2-5; 8 nucleotides agree with TRBD2. The CDR3 loop spans 13 amino acids. The V gene end was trimmed by 5 bases and the J gene end by 5 bases; junction bases not matched to a gene: 7. Germline loops: CDR1 GTSNPN, CDR2 SVGIG (reference sequence). CDR3 bases: TGTGCCTGGGATCTAGCGGGCCGGGAGACCCAGTACTTC. This gives the protein CAWDLAGRETQYF.

This clonotype was recorded at least ten times. The V gene is TRBV21-1, the J gene TRBJ2-4; TRBD1, the table's D call, was not compared with the DNA. TRBV21-1 is tagged as a pseudogene. The CDR3 contains 13 residues. This chain's CDR3 is CARPGQGVNIQYF. In nucleotides, the CDR3 is TGTGCCAGACCGGGACAGGGGGTGAACATTCAGTACTTC.